The 21 T cell receptor beta chains below all came from one sample that was sequenced in a study of shared clonotypes between healthy human individuals (dated by TCRdb to the early 2020s). The method was the immunoSEQ multiplex PCR assay. TCRdb took over this immuneACCESS table, retaining in-frame rearrangements with V and J assigned. Such tables are incomplete; in checked studies, under half of the missing clones stem from an unresolved V gene, and the remainder is unexplained. In all, the sample holds roughly 2,300,000 clones, and roughly 92% of those were seen once. Around 0.38% of the sample belongs to the ten largest clones. Input material: naive CD4+ T cells from PBMCs. Explained via the paper, the cell subset or site label denotes: CD45RA+ positively selected. These receptors came from a man in his late teens or twenties in good health. Some clones in this sample may be carry-over from other donors' samples.

The gene calls are TRBV28 and TRBJ1-3; 8 nucleotides align to TRBD1. Per germline, CDR1 MDHEN and CDR2 SYDVKM. V gave up 9 bases and J gave up 0 bases; unmatched junction bases: 7. This CDR3 has 15 residues. The CDR3 DNA follows: TGTGCCAGTCGTACAGGGGGTGGCTCTGGAAACACCATATATTTT. This codes for CASRTGGGSGNTIYF.

The rearrangement links TRBV4-3 to TRBJ2-1, with D hard to call. Germline values: CDR1 LGHNA, CDR2 YSLEER. V was clipped by 0 bases and J by 9 bases, with 12 bases between them. The CDR3 is 14 residues long. The CDR3 is CASSQDTRGSEQFF. The CDR3 bases are TGCGCCAGCAGCCAAGATACGAGAGGTAGTGAGCAGTTCTTC.

The CDR3 loop reads CASRLWGYRDTEAFF. CDR3 coding DNA: TGTGCCAGCCGTCTGTGGGGGTATCGGGACACTGAAGCTTTCTTT. The V call is TRBV28, the J call TRBJ1-1; a weak D match, TRBD1 (5 bases). CDR1 is MDHEN, CDR2 SYDVKM, per germline. Trimming left V 8 bases short and J 3 bases short, with 19 bases between. The CDR3 spans 15 residues. The full variable domain, rest sourced from reference TRBV28 and TRBJ1-1, is DVKVTQSSRYLVKRTGEKVFLECVQDMDHENMFWYRQDPGLGLRLIYFSYDVKMKEKGDIPEGYSVSREKKERFSLILESASTNQTSMYLCASRLWGYRDTEAFFGQGTRLTVV.

The chain links TRBV18 to TRBJ2-3; the D gene is possibly TRBD2 (6 bases). V was clipped by 5 bases and J by 2 bases, with 14 bases between them. CDR1 and CDR2 from the germline V gene are KGHSH and LQKENI. CDR3 length equals 15 residues. The CDR3 here is CASSSRESYTDTQYF. The CDR3 nucleotides read TGTGCCAGCTCATCTCGGGAGAGCTACACAGATACGCAGTATTTT. The entire variable domain, with the rest obtained from reference TRBV18 and TRBJ2-3, is as follows: NAGVMQNPRHLVRRRGQEARLRCSPMKGHSHVYWYRQLPEEGLKFMVYLQKENIIDESGMPKERFSAEFPKEGPSILRIQQVVRGDSAAYFCASSSRESYTDTQYFGPGTRLTVL.

Note on this clone: The same CDR3 arises from other DNA sequences in this sample as well. This sequence joins TRBV7-9 and TRBJ2-2; D gene uncertain. This CDR3 spans 11 amino acids. The V gene lost 1 base and the J gene lost 7 bases, with 1 base spanning the gap. The V gene's germline CDR1 is SEHNR and CDR2 FQNEAQ (reference sequence). The CDR3 loop reads CASSLVGELFF. The CDR3 region has the DNA TGTGCCAGCAGCTTAGTCGGGGAGCTGTTTTTT. The full variable domain, in which reference TRBV7-9 and TRBJ2-2 provide the parts outside the CDR3, is DTGVSQNPRHKITKRGQNVTFRCDPISEHNRLYWYRQTLGQGPEFLTYFQNEAQLEKSRLLSDRFSAERPKGSFSTLEIQRTEQGDSAMYLCASSLVGELFFGEGSRLTVL.

The chain carries TRBV5-1 and TRBJ2-2; D might be TRBD2 (6 bases). CDR1 and CDR2 (germline): SGHRS, YFSETQ. Trimming removed 2 bases from V and 7 bases from J, with 15 bases in between. The CDR3 sequence is 15 residues long. CDR3 region: CASSFLTGESGELFF. In DNA form, the CDR3 reads TGCGCCAGCAGCTTCCTGACGGGAGAGAGCGGGGAGCTGTTTTTT.

The V call is TRBV6-5, the J call TRBJ2-7; perhaps TRBD2 as D (5 bases). V was shortened by 5 bases and J by 2 bases, with 16 bases between the two germline ends. The CDR3 spans 15 residues. CDR1 and CDR2 from the germline V gene are MNHEY and SVGAGI. The CDR3, as DNA: TGTGCCAGCAGTAGACGACTACTCAGAACCTACGAGCAGTACTTC. Protein product: CASSRRLLRTYEQYF.

The chain couples TRBV30 to TRBJ2-3; D is undetermined. The germline V gene encodes CDR1 GTSNPN and CDR2 SVGIG (reference sequence). CDR3 length: 14 residues. Deletions cut 2 bases from V and 1 base from J, with 10 bases between. In nucleotides, the CDR3 is TGTGCCTGGAGTTTGCTGGCCGGCACAGATACGCAGTATTTT. As protein: CAWSLLAGTDTQYF.

This clone was observed once. This CDR3 reads CASSLTQGTYEQYF. Written as DNA, the CDR3 is TGTGCCAGCAGTTTAACACAGGGGACCTACGAGCAGTACTTC. The rearrangement links TRBV28 to TRBJ2-7, with TRBD1 matching over 7 bases. In germline, CDR1 is MDHEN, CDR2 SYDVKM. The CDR3 spans 14 residues. J lost 2 bases, V lost 2 bases, and 3 bases had no gene match.

The chain links TRBV7-2 to TRBJ1-1; TRBD1 is a possible D gene (5 bases). Germline-derived CDR1 and CDR2 are SGHTA and FQGNSA. The V end was cut by 3 bases, the J end by 3 bases, with 14 bases between. The CDR3 has 15 amino acids. The CDR3 here is CASSFVRARDTEAFF. The DNA for the CDR3 is TGTGCCAGCAGCTTCGTCAGGGCGCGGGACACTGAAGCTTTCTTT.

The chain's CDR3 is CANELTGGKYEQYF. CDR3 bases: TGTGCCAACGAGCTGACAGGGGGCAAGTACGAGCAGTACTTC. The chain employs TRBV15 and TRBJ2-7, with 10 bases identical to TRBD1. With V trimmed by 10 bases and J by 4 bases, 10 bases remained unmatched. The germline V gene has CDR1 LNHNV and CDR2 YYDKDF (reference sequence). The CDR3 is 14 amino acids.

The rearrangement links TRBV28 to TRBJ1-6; D remains ambiguous. Looked up from germline, CDR1 is MDHEN and CDR2 is SYDVKM. Trimming shortened V by 3 bases and J by 8 bases, and 5 bases separated the two germline ends. This CDR3 comprises 12 residues. CDR3 DNA: TGTGCCAGCAGTTTGAGCCATTCACCCCTCCACTTT. Its translation is CASSLSHSPLHF. Combining the CDR3 with reference TRBV28 and TRBJ1-6 gives the whole variable domain DVKVTQSSRYLVKRTGEKVFLECVQDMDHENMFWYRQDPGLGLRLIYFSYDVKMKEKGDIPEGYSVSREKKERFSLILESASTNQTSMYLCASSLSHSPLHFGNGTRLTVT.

This chain uses TRBV6-1 with TRBJ2-5; no definite D call. The length of the CDR3 is 14 residues. V lost 2 bases and J lost 5, with 12 bases in between. CDR1 and CDR2 from the germline V gene are MNHNS and SASEGT. CDR3 residues: CASSEIWVGETQYF. As DNA, the CDR3 is TGTGCCAGCAGTGAAATTTGGGTGGGGGAGACCCAGTACTTC.

The V call is TRBV19, the J call TRBJ1-2; D gene ambiguous. V lost 3 bases and J lost 8, with 7 bases in between. The CDR3 loop spans 11 amino acids. From germline, CDR1 is LNHDA and CDR2 SQIVND (reference sequence). CDR3 in DNA: TGTGCCAGTAGTATCCCATGGGGCTACACCTTC. It yields the protein CASSIPWGYTF.

This clone was picked up a small number of times. The gene calls are TRBV9 and TRBJ1-5, with D perhaps matching TRBD1 (5 bases). The V end lost 4 bases, the J end lost 7 bases, and 18 bases lay between the germline ends. The CDR3 runs to 15 residues. From germline, CDR1 is SGDLS and CDR2 YYNGEE. CDR3 region: CASSSDGVRGQPQHF. CDR3 bases: TGTGCCAGCAGCTCAGATGGTGTAAGGGGACAGCCCCAGCATTTT.

This clone was seen only once. The V and J genes are TRBV27 and TRBJ2-3, with D hard to call. V shed 5 bases and J shed 9 bases, with 12 bases lying between them. Germline assignment: CDR1 MNHEY and CDR2 SMNVEV (reference sequence). The CDR3 length is 12 residues. CDR3 protein: CASSERPGTQYF. The CDR3 DNA follows: TGTGCCAGCAGTGAAAGACCCGGGACGCAGTATTTT.

The chain recombines TRBV7-8 with TRBJ1-3; TRBD1 matches 7 bases. The V and J ends lost 2 bases and 1 base, in that order; junction bases with no gene match: 14. The CDR3 totals 19 residues. CDR1 is SGHVS, CDR2 FQNEAQ, per germline. The CDR3 is CASSLWFVGQEESGNTIYF. The DNA of the CDR3 is TGTGCCAGCAGCTTATGGTTCGTTGGACAGGAAGAGTCTGGAAACACCATATATTTT.

The DNA for the CDR3 is TGCAGCGTTGCCACGTTAAGCTACGAGCAGTACTTC. Protein: CSVATLSYEQYF. V gene TRBV29-1 combines with J gene TRBJ2-5, with D unclear. With the DNA end fitting TRBJ2-7 better, the J assignment may be wrong. The CDR3 is 12 amino acids. Germline CDR1 reads SQVTM; CDR2 reads ANQGSEA.

This sequence joins TRBV5-4 and TRBJ1-2; D ambiguous. Germline CDR1 SGHNT, CDR2 YYREEE (reference sequence). V dropped 0 bases and J dropped 6 bases, with 9 bases sitting between them. The CDR3 has 13 residues. This chain's CDR3 is CASSLAGSDGYTF. For the CDR3, the DNA is TGTGCCAGCAGCTTGGCCGGTTCAGATGGCTACACCTTC.

The V and J genes are TRBV27 and TRBJ2-5; 12 bases fit TRBD1. CDR3 size: 15 residues. Germline-derived CDR1 and CDR2 are MNHEY and SMNVEV (reference sequence). V dropped 7 bases and J dropped 5; count of bases not matched to a gene: 8. The CDR3 DNA is TGTGCCAGCAAAATACCGGGACAGGGGGCGGAGACCCAGTACTTC. This codes for CASKIPGQGAETQYF.

J is TRBJ2-6 and V is TRBV18, with D uncertain. Germline CDR1 is KGHSH and CDR2 is LQKENI. The V gene lost 6 bases and the J gene lost 0 bases, with 9 bases spanning the gap. The CDR3 length is 15 residues. The CDR3 DNA is TGTGCCAGCTCCCCGCAATTCTCTGGGGCCAACGTCCTGACTTTC. Protein: CASSPQFSGANVLTF. Together with reference TRBV18 and TRBJ2-6, the CDR3 gives the full variable domain: NAGVMQNPRHLVRRRGQEARLRCSPMKGHSHVYWYRQLPEEGLKFMVYLQKENIIDESGMPKERFSAEFPKEGPSILRIQQVVRGDSAAYFCASSPQFSGANVLTFGAGSRLTVL.